These T cell receptor beta chains were read from a single sample in a study of cytomegalovirus exposure and HLA in healthy donors. Data came from immunoSEQ multiplex PCR; TCRdb stores just in-frame clones and leaves some out. The sample lists about 120,000 clones; 85% to 90% were seen once. Source material: PBMCs. These receptors originate from a woman in her 30s in good health and CMV-seronegative. Both conserved end residues are part of each CDR3. A D gene is named only where the DNA matches it firmly. Clone size appears in some rows only: once, few, many, or a class for an expanded clone.

cdr3_nt: TGTGCCAGCAGTGGGGGCTGGGGCTACGAGCAGTACTTC; cdr3_aa: CASSGGWGYEQYF; cdr3_length: 13; j_call: TRBJ2-7; clone_size: .; d_call: .; v_call: TRBV2
cdr3_nt: TGTGCCAGCAGCTTAGCGCACAGGGGCCCTGAATCCTCCTATTCACCCCTCCACTTT; cdr3_aa: CASSLAHRGPESSYSPLHF; cdr3_length: 19; j_call: TRBJ1-6; clone_size: .; d_call: TRBD1; v_call: TRBV5-6
cdr3_nt: TGTGCCAGCAGCTTATCCTTGACAGGCTCCCTCCCCCAGCATTTT; cdr3_aa: CASSLSLTGSLPQHF; cdr3_length: 15; j_call: TRBJ1-5; clone_size: .; d_call: .; v_call: TRBV7-2
cdr3_nt: TGTGCCATCAGTGAAGGGTGGGACTATAATGAAAAACTGTTTTTT; cdr3_aa: CAISEGWDYNEKLFF; cdr3_length: 15; j_call: TRBJ1-4; clone_size: .; d_call: .; v_call: TRBV10-3
cdr3_nt: TGCGCCAGCAGCCAACCCAATGCTCGACTAGCGGGGGGGCTCATTGGTGAGCAGTTCTTC; cdr3_aa: CASSQPNARLAGGLIGEQFF; cdr3_length: 20; j_call: TRBJ2-1; clone_size: .; d_call: TRBD2; v_call: TRBV4-1
cdr3_nt: TGCGCCAGCAGCCAAGAGCCCACTAGCGGCGGCACAGATACGCAGTATTTT; cdr3_aa: CASSQEPTSGGTDTQYF; cdr3_length: 17; j_call: TRBJ2-3; clone_size: .; d_call: TRBD2; v_call: TRBV4-1
cdr3_nt: TGTGCCAGCAGCGTAGGGGGGCTAAACACCATATATTTT; cdr3_aa: CASSVGGLNTIYF; cdr3_length: 13; j_call: TRBJ1-3; clone_size: once; d_call: .; v_call: TRBV9
cdr3_nt: TGCAGTGCTAGAGTTCAAACTGAAGCTTTCTTT; cdr3_aa: CSARVQTEAFF; cdr3_length: 11; j_call: TRBJ1-1; clone_size: few; d_call: .; v_call: TRBV20-1
cdr3_nt: TGTGCCAGCAGCCCAATCCCCCGCAGGGGGCTTGGCAATTCACCCCTCCACTTT; cdr3_aa: CASSPIPRRGLGNSPLHF; cdr3_length: 18; j_call: TRBJ1-6; clone_size: .; d_call: TRBD1; v_call: TRBV2
cdr3_nt: TGTGCCAGCAGCGTAGCTCAGGGCCCCTTCGAGCAGTACTTC; cdr3_aa: CASSVAQGPFEQYF; cdr3_length: 14; j_call: TRBJ2-7; clone_size: .; d_call: .; v_call: TRBV9
cdr3_nt: TGTGCCAGCAGCTTAGGGCTAGCGGGGGGGAACTACGAGCAGTACTTC; cdr3_aa: CASSLGLAGGNYEQYF; cdr3_length: 16; j_call: TRBJ2-7; clone_size: .; d_call: TRBD2; v_call: TRBV7-2
cdr3_nt: TGCGCCAGCAGCCAAGATCAGGGGGGACAGGGGGCAGATACGCAGTATTTT; cdr3_aa: CASSQDQGGQGADTQYF; cdr3_length: 17; j_call: TRBJ2-3; clone_size: .; d_call: TRBD1; v_call: TRBV4-3
cdr3_nt: TGTGCCAGCAGCGTAGACGGGACACACAATCAGCCCCAGCATTTT; cdr3_aa: CASSVDGTHNQPQHF; cdr3_length: 15; j_call: TRBJ1-5; clone_size: .; d_call: .; v_call: TRBV9
cdr3_nt: TGCAGCGTTGGAGGGGAGGACACTGAAGCTTTCTTT; cdr3_aa: CSVGGEDTEAFF; cdr3_length: 12; j_call: TRBJ1-1; clone_size: .; d_call: .; v_call: TRBV29-1
cdr3_nt: TGTGCCAGCAGCCCCGCGGTGGGACAGCTCCAAGTCTATGGCTACACCTTC; cdr3_aa: CASSPAVGQLQVYGYTF; cdr3_length: 17; j_call: TRBJ1-2; clone_size: .; d_call: TRBD1; v_call: TRBV5-8
cdr3_nt: TGCGCCAGCGAAAGGGACACTTCCTACAATGAGCAGTTCTTC; cdr3_aa: CASERDTSYNEQFF; cdr3_length: 14; j_call: TRBJ2-1; clone_size: .; d_call: .; v_call: TRBV5-1
cdr3_nt: TGTGCCAGCAGCCCGCATAGGGGGGGTTTTTACGAGCAGTACTTC; cdr3_aa: CASSPHRGGFYEQYF; cdr3_length: 15; j_call: TRBJ2-7; clone_size: .; d_call: .; v_call: TRBV7-9
cdr3_nt: TGTGCCAGCAGATCAAGGACAACCTACCAAGAGACCCAGTACTTC; cdr3_aa: CASRSRTTYQETQYF; cdr3_length: 15; j_call: TRBJ2-5; clone_size: .; d_call: .; v_call: TRBV2
cdr3_nt: TGTGCCATCAGTGTCGCGTACGAGTTCGGCGAGCAGTACTTC; cdr3_aa: CAISVAYEFGEQYF; cdr3_length: 14; j_call: TRBJ2-7; clone_size: .; d_call: .; v_call: TRBV10-3
cdr3_nt: TGTGCCAGCACCATTCTCAGGGGAAGCACCGGGGAGCTGTTTTTT; cdr3_aa: CASTILRGSTGELFF; cdr3_length: 15; j_call: TRBJ2-2; clone_size: .; d_call: .; v_call: TRBV7-8
cdr3_nt: TGTGCCAGTAGTATGTACGCCGCGGCGGGGACCTACGAGCAGTACTTC; cdr3_aa: CASSMYAAAGTYEQYF; cdr3_length: 16; j_call: TRBJ2-7; clone_size: once; d_call: .; v_call: TRBV19
cdr3_nt: TGTGCCAGCAGCCAAGAGAGCCTCCCGGGACAGGGAGAATATACGCAGTATTTT; cdr3_aa: CASSQESLPGQGEYTQYF; cdr3_length: 18; j_call: TRBJ2-3; clone_size: .; d_call: TRBD1; v_call: TRBV4-2